Listed here are 24 T cell receptor beta chains from one sample, sequenced in a study of blood T cell repertoires in COVID-19. Libraries were prepared by immunoSEQ multiplex PCR; TCRdb keeps only in-frame clonotypes and omits some of them. Counted here are some 200,000 clones, roughly 90% occurring once; the ten biggest clones make up roughly 9.8%. Sequencing input: peripheral blood. The receptors were sampled from a woman in her fifties or sixties with COVID-19, enrolled during active disease.

The count of this clone is one. The V gene is TRBV20-1, the J gene TRBJ2-7, with 12 bases identical to TRBD2. The length of the CDR3 is 16 residues. The ends lost 3 bases at V and 4 bases at J; junction bases unmatched: 10. Germline V gene sequence: CDR1 DFQATT, CDR2 SNEGSKA (reference sequence). In DNA, the CDR3 is TGCAGTGCTAGTGCCGGACTAGCGGGATCCACGTACGAGCAGTACTTC. Encoded protein: CSASAGLAGSTYEQYF.

This clone showed up just once. The chain recombines TRBV4-3 with TRBJ1-2; 10 bases match TRBD1. With 2 bases clipped from V and 4 bases from J, the junction kept 13 bases outside the gene matches. The CDR3 extends over 18 amino acids. Germline-derived CDR1 and CDR2 are LGHNA and YSLEER. CDR3 nucleotides: TGCGCCAGCAGCCAAACCTCCGGGACAGGGGTTATTTTCTATGGCTACACCTTC. It is translated as CASSQTSGTGVIFYGYTF.

This rearrangement joins TRBV7-2 to TRBJ2-3; the match to TRBD1 covers 9 bases. The junction had 12 bases not matched to a gene; V was cut back by 6 bases and J by 5 bases. The CDR3 totals 16 residues. Germline V gene lookup returns CDR1 SGHTA and CDR2 FQGNSA. CDR3 sequence (DNA): TGTGCCAGCAGACGGGGACAGGGACCAGGAGGAGATACGCAGTATTTT. Translating gives CASRRGQGPGGDTQYF.

This chain connects TRBV5-4 to TRBJ2-7; 13 bases agree with TRBD2. CDR1 and CDR2 (germline): SGHNT, YYREEE (reference sequence). The CDR3 is 16 amino acids. After removal of 6 bases from V and 3 bases from J, the junction contained 9 bases not matched to a gene. In DNA, the CDR3 is TGTGCCAGCACCTTCACCAGGACTAGCGGGAGCTACGAGCAGTACTTC. This encodes CASTFTRTSGSYEQYF.

The J gene is TRBJ2-1, the V gene TRBV27; D gene ambiguous. The CDR3 consists of 12 residues. Germline values: CDR1 MNHEY, CDR2 SMNVEV (reference sequence). With 5 bases removed from V and 7 bases from J, the gap between germline ends came to 9 bases. DNA for the CDR3: TGTGCCAGCAGTCGCATGACAAATGAGCAGTTCTTC. It specifies CASSRMTNEQFF.

Only one count was recorded for this clone. This chain links TRBV10-1 with TRBJ2-3; 12 bases line up with TRBD2. Trimming removed 6 bases from V and 6 bases from J; junction bases left unmatched: 7. This CDR3 spans 15 amino acids. Germline V gene lookup returns CDR1 WNHNN and CDR2 SYGVQD (reference sequence). The CDR3 sequence: CASSQTSGSMDTQYF. The CDR3 region has the DNA TGCGCCAGCAGCCAGACTAGCGGGAGTATGGATACGCAGTATTTT.

The genes are TRBV11-2 and TRBJ2-1; perhaps TRBD2 as D (6 bases). Germline V gives CDR1 SGHAT, CDR2 FQNNGV. The CDR3 runs 14 residues. V was clipped by 3 bases and J by 10 bases, with 16 bases between them. DNA of the CDR3: TGTGCCAGCAGCTTCGAAGTACTAGCTGGCGAGCAGTTCTTC. Its translation is CASSFEVLAGEQFF.

The rearrangement joins TRBV13 to TRBJ1-1; TRBD1 matches at 9 bases. CDR1 is PRHDT and CDR2 is FYEKMQ in the germline V gene (reference sequence). J gave up 7 bases and V 5 bases, and 2 bases lay outside the gene matches. This CDR3 comprises 12 residues. The CDR3 region has the DNA TGTGCCAGCAGCCACAGGGGGCTTGAAGCTTTCTTT. Its protein is CASSHRGLEAFF.

This clone appeared a single time. This chain connects TRBV4-1 to TRBJ2-3; D ambiguous. Trimming shortened V by 1 base and J by 3 bases, and 11 bases separated the two germline ends. Germline loops: CDR1 MGHRA, CDR2 YSYEKL. The CDR3 runs to 15 residues. The CDR3 region is CASSQVRSSTDTQYF. In DNA form, the CDR3 reads TGCGCCAGCAGCCAAGTACGAAGTAGTACAGATACGCAGTATTTT.

The chain has TRBV7-2 and TRBJ2-3; tentative D call: TRBD2 (5 bases). The CDR3 loop spans 15 amino acids. Trimming pared 5 bases from V and 2 bases from J, leaving 14 bases between. Germline CDR1 is SGHTA and CDR2 is FQGNSA. CDR3 sequence reads: CASSPRGGFTDTQYF. In nucleotides, the CDR3 is TGTGCCAGCAGCCCCAGAGGCGGGTTCACAGATACGCAGTATTTT.

The rearrangement uses TRBV5-1 and TRBJ2-4; tentatively, D is TRBD2 (5 bases). The CDR3 has 16 amino acids. CDR1 is SGHRS and CDR2 is YFSETQ in the germline V gene. V lost 0 bases and J lost 0, with 10 bases in between. CDR3 coding DNA: TGCGCCAGCAGCTTGGAAGCGGACCTAGCCAAAAACATTCAGTACTTC. Translated: CASSLEADLAKNIQYF.

V gene TRBV9 combines with J gene TRBJ2-2; 14 bases are shared with TRBD2. J was trimmed by 6 bases and V by 2 bases; bases with no gene match: 3. The CDR3 is 16 amino acids. In germline, CDR1 is SGDLS, CDR2 YYNGEE. Here the CDR3 DNA reads TGTGCCAGCAGCGTGGGGACTAGCGGGAGACCCGGGGAGCTGTTTTTT. As protein: CASSVGTSGRPGELFF.

V gene TRBV25-1 combines with J gene TRBJ1-2; no clear D. Per the germline V gene, CDR1 is MGHDK and CDR2 is SYGVNS. V was clipped by 4 bases and J by 2 bases, with 14 bases between them. CDR3 length: 15 amino acids. Here the CDR3 DNA reads TGTGCCAGCAGTGTCGACAAAGAAGTGAACTATGGCTACACCTTC. It codes for CASSVDKEVNYGYTF.

The chain has TRBV7-3 and TRBJ2-1, with D maybe TRBD1 (6 bases). This CDR3 comprises 15 residues. Germline assignment: CDR1 SGHTA and CDR2 FQGTGA. The V end lost 1 base, the J end lost 0 bases, and 7 bases lay between the germline ends. This CDR3 is CASSLRQASYNEQFF. The CDR3 DNA sequence: TGTGCCAGCAGCTTAAGACAGGCCTCCTACAATGAGCAGTTCTTC. Looking up the rest from reference TRBV7-3 and TRBJ2-1 gives the full variable domain: GAGVSQTPSNKVTEKGKYVELRCDPISGHTALYWYRQSLGQGPEFLIYFQGTGAADDSGLPNDRFFAVRPEGSVSTLKIQRTERGDSAVYLCASSLRQASYNEQFFGPGTRLTVL.

V is TRBV19 and J is TRBJ1-6; TRBD1 might be the D (5 bases). The CDR3 contains 18 residues. V lost 0 bases and J lost 2, with 14 bases in between. The germline gives CDR1 LNHDA, CDR2 SQIVND (reference sequence). Here the CDR3 DNA reads TGTGCCAGTAGTATAGATCGGGACGGGGGGACCTATAATTCACCCCTCCACTTT. Its protein is CASSIDRDGGTYNSPLHF.

V usage is TRBV4-3 and J usage is TRBJ2-2; D is perhaps TRBD2 (6 bases). Germline CDR1 is LGHNA and CDR2 is YSLEER. With 0 bases removed from V and 5 bases from J, the gap between germline ends came to 19 bases. CDR3 length: 18 residues. The CDR3 bases are TGCGCCAGCAGCCAAGAGGGGGACGGGGGACCTTATACCGGGGAGCTGTTTTTT. It encodes CASSQEGDGGPYTGELFF.

The genes are TRBV5-1 and TRBJ2-7; no clear D gene. Trimming removed 0 bases from V and 7 bases from J, with 5 bases in between. Germline CDR1 reads SGHRS; CDR2 reads YFSETQ. CDR3 length: 11 amino acids. CDR3 coding DNA: TGCGCCAGCAGCTTGGTTACAGAGCAGTACTTC. Encoded protein: CASSLVTEQYF. Combining the CDR3 with reference TRBV5-1 and TRBJ2-7 gives the whole variable domain KAGVTQTPRYLIKTRGQQVTLSCSPISGHRSVSWYQQTPGQGLQFLFEYFSETQRNKGNFPGRFSGRQFSNSRSEMNVSTLELGDSALYLCASSLVTEQYFGPGTRLTVT.

The CDR3 coding sequence is TGTGCCAGCACCCAAGTTGGCGGAAATGAGCAGTTCTTC. It translates to CASTQVGGNEQFF. This chain uses TRBV6-1 with TRBJ2-1; no clear D. CDR1 and CDR2 from the germline V gene are MNHNS and SASEGT. The V gene lost 7 bases and the J gene lost 7 bases, with 14 bases spanning the gap. This CDR3 contains 13 residues.

The chain links TRBV11-3 to TRBJ1-5, with a weak D call TRBD1 (5 bases). Between the trimmed V and J ends, which lost 5 bases and 8 bases, there was a span of 13 bases. This CDR3 spans 13 amino acids. Germline CDR1 reads SGHNT; CDR2 reads YENEEA. This CDR3 reads CASSNGGDEPQHF. For the CDR3, the DNA is TGTGCCAGCAGCAATGGGGGGGACGAGCCCCAGCATTTT.

The J gene is TRBJ1-6, the V gene TRBV5-4; no reliable D call. V was clipped by 4 bases and J by 2 bases, with 10 bases between them. Germline CDR1 SGHNT, CDR2 YYREEE (reference sequence). The length of the CDR3 is 15 residues. CDR3 DNA: TGTGCCAGCAGCCCAGACAAACCCTATAATTCACCCCTCCACTTT. It specifies CASSPDKPYNSPLHF.

This clone was seen a handful of times. The gene calls are TRBV5-4 and TRBJ1-4; 7 bases map to TRBD1. After removal of 0 bases from V and 8 bases from J, the junction contained 7 bases not matched to a gene. Germline CDR1 SGHNT, CDR2 YYREEE (reference sequence). The CDR3 is 15 amino acids. CDR3 DNA: TGTGCCAGCAGCTTGGCGGCTAAACAGGGGGAAAAACTGTTTTTT. Its protein product is CASSLAAKQGEKLFF.

V is TRBV7-3 and J is TRBJ2-7, with TRBD2 identical over 8 bases. The ends lost 2 bases at V and 6 bases at J; junction bases unmatched: 6. This CDR3 has 14 residues. Germline CDR1 reads SGHTA; CDR2 reads FQGTGA. The CDR3: CASSLGVAGSEQYF. The CDR3 nucleotides are TGTGCCAGCAGCTTAGGGGTAGCGGGAAGCGAGCAGTACTTC.

This chain joins TRBV6-5 and TRBJ2-7; D is unresolved. The V end was cut by 7 bases, the J end by 0 bases, with 10 bases between. Per the germline V gene, CDR1 is MNHEY and CDR2 is SVGAGI. CDR3 length: 13 residues. CDR3 loop: CASTTDSSYEQYF. The CDR3 DNA reads as TGTGCCAGCACGACTGATAGCTCCTACGAGCAGTACTTC.

A word on this clone: The sample carries other DNA sequences with the same CDR3. The chain is built from TRBV30 and TRBJ1-2; possible D gene TRBD1, 6 bases. V lost 0 bases, J lost 7 bases, and 12 bases lay in between. The CDR3 loop spans 13 amino acids. Germline loops: CDR1 GTSNPN, CDR2 SVGIG (reference sequence). Here the CDR3 reads CAWSVLGGGGYTF. The CDR3 coding sequence is TGTGCCTGGAGTGTACTAGGGGGTGGTGGCTACACCTTC.